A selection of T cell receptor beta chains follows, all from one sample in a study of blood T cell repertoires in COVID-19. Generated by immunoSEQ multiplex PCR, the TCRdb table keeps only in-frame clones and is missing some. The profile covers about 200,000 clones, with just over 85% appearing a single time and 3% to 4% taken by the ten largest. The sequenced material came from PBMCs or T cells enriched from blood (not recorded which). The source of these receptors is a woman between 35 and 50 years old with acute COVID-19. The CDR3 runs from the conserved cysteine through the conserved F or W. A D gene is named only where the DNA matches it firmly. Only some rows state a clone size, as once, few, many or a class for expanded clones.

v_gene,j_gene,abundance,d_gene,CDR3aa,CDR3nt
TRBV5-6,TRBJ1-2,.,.,CASSSTSPGGYTF,TGTGCCAGCAGCTCCACTTCACCAGGAGGCTACACCTTC
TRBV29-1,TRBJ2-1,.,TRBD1,CSGGQGVWENGNNEQFF,TGCAGCGGAGGACAGGGCGTTTGGGAGAATGGGAACAATGAGCAGTTCTTC
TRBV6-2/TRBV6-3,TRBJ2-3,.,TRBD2,CASSYSVAGRSPIDTQYF,TGTGCCAGCAGTTACTCAGTAGCGGGAAGGAGCCCGATAGATACGCAGTATTTT
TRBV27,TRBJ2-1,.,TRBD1,CASSRGTGNNEQFF,TGTGCCAGCAGTAGGGGGACAGGTAACAATGAGCAGTTCTTC
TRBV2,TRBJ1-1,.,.,CASTRDFPRNTEAFF,TGTGCCAGCACCAGAGACTTTCCGAGGAACACTGAAGCTTTCTTT
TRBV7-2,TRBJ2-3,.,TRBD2,CASRRGLAGGPGDTQYF,TGTGCCAGCAGAAGAGGGTTAGCGGGAGGGCCAGGGGATACGCAGTATTTT
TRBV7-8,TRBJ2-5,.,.,CASSLSTGLKETQYF,TGTGCCAGCAGCTTAAGCACAGGTCTGAAAGAGACCCAGTACTTC
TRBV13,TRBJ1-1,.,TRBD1,CASSSRDRVWNTEAFF,TGTGCCAGCAGCTCCCGGGACAGAGTTTGGAACACTGAAGCTTTCTTT
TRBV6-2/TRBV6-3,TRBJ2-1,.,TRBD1,CASSYSRDRGPNEQFF,TGTGCCAGCAGTTACTCACGGGACAGGGGGCCCAATGAGCAGTTCTTC
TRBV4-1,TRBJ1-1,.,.,CASSPSGGWNTEAFF,TGCGCCAGCAGCCCGAGCGGGGGGTGGAACACTGAAGCTTTCTTT
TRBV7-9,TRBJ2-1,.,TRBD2,CASSLKLAEAGYNEQFF,TGTGCCAGCAGCTTAAAACTAGCGGAAGCGGGGTACAATGAGCAGTTCTTC
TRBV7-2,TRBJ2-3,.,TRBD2,CASSRSHGTISRTDTQYF,TGTGCCAGCAGCAGGAGCCACGGGACTATCTCCCGCACAGATACGCAGTATTTT
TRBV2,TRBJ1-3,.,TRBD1,CASSPNPAAQGASGNTIYF,TGTGCCAGCAGCCCCAACCCCGCGGCACAGGGGGCGAGCGGAAACACCATATATTTT
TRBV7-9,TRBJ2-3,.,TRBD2,CASSLGTSGRATDTQYF,TGTGCCAGCAGCTTAGGCACTAGCGGGAGAGCCACAGATACGCAGTATTTT
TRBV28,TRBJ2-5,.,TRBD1,CASGRGQGGETQYF,TGTGCCAGTGGTCGGGGACAGGGGGGAGAGACCCAGTACTTC
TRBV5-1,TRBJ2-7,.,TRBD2,CASSSPLLAGGLYEQYF,TGCGCCAGCAGCTCCCCCTTACTAGCGGGAGGACTCTACGAGCAGTACTTC
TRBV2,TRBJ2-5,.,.,CATQGEGTQYF,TGTGCCACCCAAGGAGAGGGGACCCAGTACTTC
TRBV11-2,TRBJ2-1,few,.,CASSLGWQRSSYNEQFF,TGTGCCAGCAGCTTAGGTTGGCAGCGGAGCTCCTACAATGAGCAGTTCTTC
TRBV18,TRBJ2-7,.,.,CASSPIDAASDSYEQYF,TGTGCCAGCTCACCTATCGACGCGGCTAGCGACTCCTACGAGCAGTACTTC
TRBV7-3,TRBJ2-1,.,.,CASSLEASRIEQFF,TGTGCCAGCAGCTTGGAGGCCAGTAGGATTGAGCAGTTCTTC
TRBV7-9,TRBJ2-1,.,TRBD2,CASSLATSAFYNEQFF,TGTGCCAGCAGCTTAGCGACTAGCGCTTTCTACAATGAGCAGTTCTTC
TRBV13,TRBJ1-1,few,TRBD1,CASSARLGQGKAEAFF,TGTGCCAGCAGCGCCCGTCTAGGACAGGGAAAAGCTGAAGCTTTCTTT
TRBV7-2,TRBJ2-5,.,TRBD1,CASSSDRGLGETQYF,TGTGCCAGCAGCTCAGACAGGGGGCTTGGGGAGACCCAGTACTTC
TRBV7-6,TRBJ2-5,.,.,CASSRGGAQTQYF,TGTGCCAGCAGCCGCGGTGGGGCACAGACCCAGTACTTC
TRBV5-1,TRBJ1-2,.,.,CASSLDQNYGYTF,TGCGCCAGCAGCTTGGATCAGAACTATGGCTACACCTTC
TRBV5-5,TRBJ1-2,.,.,CASGRQGPDRLANYGYTF,TGTGCCAGCGGGCGCCAGGGTCCCGACAGACTCGCTAACTATGGCTACACCTTC
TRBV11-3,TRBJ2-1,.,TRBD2,CASSETTSGRAKQFF,TGTGCCAGCAGCGAAACGACTAGCGGGAGGGCCAAGCAGTTCTTC
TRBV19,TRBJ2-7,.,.,CASSMRRSEQYF,TGTGCCAGTAGTATGCGCCGCTCCGAGCAGTACTTC
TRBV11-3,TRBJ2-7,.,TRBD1,CASSLGQGEKSYEQYF,TGTGCCAGCAGCTTAGGACAGGGGGAGAAGTCCTACGAGCAGTACTTC
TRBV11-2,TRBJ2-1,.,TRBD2,CASSLGTFSGYTYNEQFF,TGTGCCAGCAGCTTAGGGACGTTTAGCGGGTATACCTACAATGAGCAGTTCTTC
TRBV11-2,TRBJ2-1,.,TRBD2,CASSSSGRTYNEQFF,TGTGCCAGCAGCTCCAGCGGGAGGACCTACAATGAGCAGTTCTTC
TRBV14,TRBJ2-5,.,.,CASSLRPAGVGETQYF,TGTGCCAGCAGCCTCCGGCCGGCAGGGGTTGGAGAGACCCAGTACTTC
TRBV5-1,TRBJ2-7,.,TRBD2,CASSLGAGVLNYEQYF,TGCGCCAGCAGCTTGGGTGCGGGGGTGTTGAACTACGAGCAGTACTTC
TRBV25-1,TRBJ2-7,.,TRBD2,CASSPIPDSGRWYEQYF,TGTGCCAGCAGTCCCATTCCCGATAGCGGGAGATGGTACGAGCAGTACTTC
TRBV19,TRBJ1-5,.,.,CASSISEYSNQPQHF,TGTGCCAGTAGTATTTCGGAGTATAGCAATCAGCCCCAGCATTTT
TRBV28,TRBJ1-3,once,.,CASSGVGGTIYF,TGTGCCAGCAGTGGGGTGGGAGGCACCATATATTTT
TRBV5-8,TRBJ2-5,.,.,CASSWYGNQETQYF,TGTGCCAGCAGCTGGTACGGTAATCAAGAGACCCAGTACTTC
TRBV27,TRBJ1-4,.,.,CASSFWQGNEKLFF,TGTGCCAGCAGTTTTTGGCAGGGTAATGAAAAACTGTTTTTT
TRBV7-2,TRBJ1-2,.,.,CASSFRQAFGYTF,TGTGCCAGCAGCTTCCGACAGGCGTTTGGCTACACCTTC
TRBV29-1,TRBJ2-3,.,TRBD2,CSVTAGTDTQYF,TGCAGCGTTACAGCGGGAACAGATACGCAGTATTTT
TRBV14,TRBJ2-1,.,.,CASSPQRNEQFF,TGTGCCAGCAGCCCTCAGCGGAATGAGCAGTTCTTC
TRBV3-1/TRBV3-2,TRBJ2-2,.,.,CASSRLGDTGELFF,TGTGCCAGCAGCCGACTAGGCGACACCGGGGAGCTGTTTTTT
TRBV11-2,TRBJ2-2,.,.,CASSLDLNTGELFF,TGTGCCAGCAGCTTAGATCTGAACACCGGGGAGCTGTTTTTT
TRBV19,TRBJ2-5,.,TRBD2,CASSIGLTSGRGETQYF,TGTGCCAGTAGTATAGGCCTCACTAGCGGGAGGGGTGAGACCCAGTACTTC
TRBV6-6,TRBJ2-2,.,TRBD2,CASRTAGGSTGELFF,TGTGCCAGCAGAACAGCGGGAGGGAGCACCGGGGAGCTGTTTTTT